The clone carrying this T cell receptor (beta chain) has more than one count but fewer than ten. Germline V lookup: CDR1 SGHRS, CDR2 YFSETQ. With 4 bases removed from V and 1 base from J, the gap between germline ends came to 15 bases. The CDR3 extends over 15 amino acids. This sample stems from a study of graft-versus-host responses after intestinal transplantation. Study information: Recipients received multivisceral, liver-intestinal, or isolated intestinal transplants. Notes on the study in general: Recipient marrow contained GvH clones, some of which appeared first in ileum or blood. Graft-donor T cell macrochimerism coincided with high graft-versus-host to host-versus-graft clonal ratios in allografts.

Irradiated, violet-dye-labeled stimulator cells, approximately 200,000 in number, were plated with approximately 200,000 CFSE-labeled responder cells. Dividing CFSE-low CD3+CD4+ and CD3+CD8+ responders were isolated by sorting after the reaction. Sequencing was performed with immunoSEQ multiplex PCR; in TCRdb, only in-frame clones are kept and a portion is missing. The table includes under 15,000 clones, over 35% detected once. This clonotype was obtained from a human patient who received an intestinal transplant. This specimen was alloreactive CD8+ T cells from a mixed lymphocyte reaction culture, taken before intestinal transplant. Subset denoted: CFSE-low proliferating T cells sorted from roughly six-day pre-transplant mixed lymphocyte reaction (GvH or HvG direction). The chain couples TRBV5-1 to TRBJ2-7; D gene unclear. Here the CDR3 DNA reads TGCGCCAGCAGCCCTGACCCCGGAGAGTCCTACGAGCAGTACTTC. Amino acid sequence: CASSPDPGESYEQYF.